These 8 T cell receptor beta chains share one sample of origin, sequenced in a study of blood T cell repertoires in COVID-19. TCRdb's table, derived via immunoSEQ multiplex PCR, lists solely in-frame clones and lacks some. The sample holds some 140,000 clones, 70% to 80% seen once. Sequencing was done on a sample of peripheral blood. The receptors were gathered from a woman in her seventies with COVID-19, enrolled during active disease.

V usage is TRBV10-3 and J usage is TRBJ2-6; D is unresolved. The CDR3 loop spans 14 amino acids. V dropped 4 bases and J dropped 2 bases, with 6 bases sitting between them. Germline values: CDR1 ENHRY, CDR2 SYGVKD. CDR3 amino acids: CAISAQTGANVLTF. The CDR3 region has the DNA TGTGCCATCAGTGCGCAGACTGGGGCCAACGTCCTGACTTTC.

The chain combines TRBV13 with TRBJ2-7; weak D call: TRBD2 (6 bases). V was shortened by 5 bases and J by 3 bases, with 11 bases between the two germline ends. The length of the CDR3 is 13 residues. CDR1 PRHDT and CDR2 FYEKMQ come from the germline V gene (reference sequence). The CDR3 spells CASSPRDRYEQYF. CDR3 nucleotides: TGTGCCAGCAGCCCGCGGGACCGCTACGAGCAGTACTTC. The full variable domain, in which reference TRBV13 and TRBJ2-7 provide the parts outside the CDR3, is AAGVIQSPRHLIKEKRETATLKCYPIPRHDTVYWYQQGPGQDPQFLISFYEKMQSDKGSIPDRFSAQQFSDYHSELNMSSLELGDSALYFCASSPRDRYEQYFGPGTRLTVT.

The chain links TRBV7-3 to TRBJ2-3; 8 bases fit TRBD2. V dropped 5 bases and J dropped 1; count of bases not matched to a gene: 5. The V gene's germline CDR1 is SGHTA and CDR2 FQGTGA. The CDR3 covers 15 residues. The chain's CDR3 is CASSPGGAGTDTQYF. The CDR3 nucleotides read TGTGCCAGCAGCCCCGGGGGGGCCGGCACAGATACGCAGTATTTT.

This clone showed up just once. The genes are TRBV10-2 and TRBJ2-1, with TRBD2 identical over 9 bases. The length of the CDR3 is 14 residues. CDR1 is WSHSY and CDR2 is SAAADI in the germline V gene. The ends lost 8 bases at V and 2 bases at J; junction bases unmatched: 4. CDR3 sequence reads: CASRAGGTYNEQFF. CDR3 DNA sequence: TGCGCCAGCCGAGCGGGGGGAACCTACAATGAGCAGTTCTTC.

The chain couples TRBV5-6 to TRBJ1-2; 7 positions match TRBD1. This CDR3 spans 15 amino acids. With V trimmed by 1 base and J by 6 bases, 9 bases remained unmatched. The germline V gene has CDR1 SGHDT and CDR2 YYEEEE. The CDR3 sequence is CASSLIIGRGNGYTF. The CDR3 nucleotides are TGTGCCAGCAGCTTGATTATAGGCAGGGGGAATGGCTACACCTTC.

This chain uses TRBV7-6 with TRBJ2-1; tentatively, D is TRBD2 (6 bases). Germline V lookup: CDR1 SGHVS, CDR2 FNYEAQ. V lost 2 bases and J lost 2, with 13 bases in between. The CDR3 runs 16 residues. Here the CDR3 reads CASSLSVSSAYNEQFF. CDR3 DNA: TGTGCCAGCAGCTTATCGGTTTCTAGCGCCTACAATGAGCAGTTCTTC.

This chain uses TRBV4-3 with TRBJ2-2; 8 nucleotides align to TRBD1. This CDR3 comprises 14 residues. Germline V gene data show CDR1 as LGHNA and CDR2 as YSLEER. V was clipped by 4 bases and J by 7 bases; unmatched bases: 5. CDR3 amino acids: CASSPGQGSGELFF. Written as DNA, the CDR3 is TGCGCCAGCAGCCCCGGACAGGGCAGCGGGGAGCTGTTTTTT.

CDR3 residues: CASTSGQITYEQYF. In nucleotides, the CDR3 is TGTGCCAGCACTTCAGGGCAGATAACCTACGAGCAGTACTTC. V and J are TRBV28 and TRBJ2-7; a weak D match, TRBD1 (5 bases). Germline V gene sequence: CDR1 MDHEN, CDR2 SYDVKM. The CDR3 length is 14 residues. Trimming took 7 bases from V and 2 from J, leaving 15 bases between them.